Following are 31 T cell receptor beta chains from one sample sequenced in a study of blood T cell repertoires in COVID-19. The protocol was immunoSEQ multiplex PCR, while the TCRdb copy is restricted to in-frame clones and leaves out a portion. This table holds hundreds of thousands of clones, 90% found once. The sample comprised PBMCs or T cells enriched from blood (not recorded which). The receptor set was obtained from a woman under 30 with acute COVID-19.

The chain recombines TRBV18 with TRBJ2-7, with TRBD2 as a possible D gene (6 bases). Germline-derived CDR1 and CDR2 are KGHSH and LQKENI. V lost 4 bases and J lost 6, with 19 bases in between. The CDR3 runs to 15 residues. The chain's CDR3 is CASSQKGSTRGEQYF. The DNA of the CDR3 is TGTGCCAGCTCACAAAAGGGATCGACGCGGGGCGAGCAGTACTTC.

The CDR3 DNA sequence: TGTGCCAGCTCACCCCCCGCGGCGGAGAAAGAGACCCAGTACTTC. It specifies CASSPPAAEKETQYF. The V call is TRBV18, the J call TRBJ2-5, with D uncertain. The germline CDR1 and CDR2 sequences are KGHSH and LQKENI. The CDR3 runs 15 residues. V was clipped by 3 bases and J by 3 bases, with 14 bases between them.

The genes are TRBV6-4 and TRBJ1-6; TRBD1 aligns across 9 bases. From germline, CDR1 is MRHNA and CDR2 SNTAGT. There are 14 residues in the CDR3. The trim removed 5 bases at V and 7 bases at J, leaving 3 bases unmatched. The CDR3: CASSLGQGNSPLHF. CDR3 nucleotide sequence: TGTGCCAGCAGTCTCGGACAGGGGAATTCACCCCTCCACTTT.

Regarding this clone: Sequence at one end of the junction differs from germline and may be a read error. This rearrangement joins TRBV27 to TRBJ2-1, with D perhaps TRBD2 (5 bases). CDR1 is MNHEY, CDR2 SMNVEV, per germline (reference sequence). There are 13 residues in the CDR3. Here the CDR3 reads CATSLRREMRQFF. Written as DNA, the CDR3 is TGTGCCACCAGTCTCAGACGGGAAATGCGACAGTTCTTC.

CDR3 in DNA: TGCGCCAGCACCATTGACGGCGGTAGCACCTACGAGCAGTACTTC. This codes for CASTIDGGSTYEQYF. This rearrangement joins TRBV10-2 to TRBJ2-7, with no clear D. Germline loops: CDR1 WSHSY, CDR2 SAAADI. Trimming took 7 bases from V and 2 from J, leaving 18 bases between them. CDR3 length: 15 amino acids.

This clone was observed a few times. The V call is TRBV6-1, the J call TRBJ2-7; 9 bases align to TRBD1. The CDR3 consists of 15 residues. Germline trimming cut 2 bases from V and 7 bases from J; bases unmatched to any gene: 9. In germline, CDR1 is MNHNS, CDR2 SASEGT. The CDR3 DNA reads TGTGCCAGCAGTGAAACCCCCCCGGGACAGGGTGAGCAGTACTTC. Translation: CASSETPPGQGEQYF.

CDR3 loop: CASSQGARYEQYF. CDR3 DNA: TGCGCCAGCAGTCAGGGGGCGCGTTACGAGCAGTACTTC. The chain carries TRBV10-2 and TRBJ2-7; the match to TRBD1 covers 8 bases. V trimming: 5 bases; J trimming: 4 bases; junction bases outside the gene matches: 4. This CDR3 is 13 amino acids long. Looked up from germline, CDR1 is WSHSY and CDR2 is SAAADI.

The rearrangement uses TRBV28 and TRBJ2-2; TRBD2 agrees at 7 bases. Per germline, CDR1 MDHEN and CDR2 SYDVKM. Losses at the gene ends were 3 bases for V and 3 bases for J; bases not matched to a gene: 1. The CDR3 length is 14 residues. CDR3 amino acids: CASSLGGDTGELFF. The CDR3 coding sequence is TGTGCCAGCAGTTTGGGGGGGGACACCGGGGAGCTGTTTTTT.

The chain combines TRBV15 with TRBJ2-1; D ambiguous. This CDR3 contains 8 residues. The germline V gene has CDR1 LNHNV and CDR2 YYDKDF (reference sequence). V lost 11 bases and J lost 8, with 4 bases in between. CDR3 sequence reads: CAPYEQFF. As DNA, the CDR3 is TGTGCCCCCTATGAGCAGTTCTTC.

J is TRBJ2-5 and V is TRBV4-2; D uncertain. V lost 0 bases to trimming and J lost 4 bases, with 12 bases between them. Germline CDR1 LGHNA, CDR2 YNFKEQ. The CDR3 runs 15 residues. The CDR3 sequence: CASSQDRGSLETQYF. CDR3 coding DNA: TGTGCCAGCAGCCAAGATCGAGGTAGCTTAGAGACCCAGTACTTC.

The chain links TRBV18 to TRBJ1-4; 8 bases agree with TRBD1. Germline CDR1 and CDR2: KGHSH and LQKENI. J lost 8 bases, V lost 3 bases, and 11 bases had no gene match. The CDR3 runs 16 residues. The CDR3: CASSPNWDQGAEKLFF. For the CDR3, the DNA is TGTGCCAGCTCACCGAATTGGGATCAGGGGGCAGAAAAACTGTTTTTT.

The gene calls are TRBV5-1 and TRBJ1-6; D possibly corresponds to TRBD1 (6 bases). This CDR3 is built from 14 residues. Germline V gene sequence: CDR1 SGHRS, CDR2 YFSETQ. V lost 1 base, J lost 8 bases, and 10 bases lay in between. CDR3 sequence reads: CASSLQGPDSPLHF. The CDR3 DNA is TGCGCCAGCAGCTTGCAGGGGCCCGATTCACCCCTCCACTTT.

The V call is TRBV5-1, the J call TRBJ1-1; no firm D call. CDR1 is SGHRS and CDR2 is YFSETQ in the germline V gene. This CDR3 comprises 14 residues. The V end was cut by 5 bases, the J end by 1 base, with 12 bases between. CDR3 nucleotide sequence: TGCGCCAGCAGTCTAGCGCCACCGAACACTGAAGCTTTCTTT. Protein: CASSLAPPNTEAFF.

The rearrangement uses TRBV19 and TRBJ2-4; TRBD1 matches at 7 bases. The germline V gene encodes CDR1 LNHDA and CDR2 SQIVND (reference sequence). The CDR3 spans 14 residues. Trimming cost V 4 bases and J 11 bases; bases outside gene matches: 11. CDR3 bases: TGTGCCAGTAGTACGTTAGGGGGCGTTATGGTTCAGTACTTC. Translated: CASSTLGGVMVQYF. The full variable domain, completed using reference TRBV19 and TRBJ2-4, is DGGITQSPKYLFRKEGQNVTLSCEQNLNHDAMYWYRQDPGQGLRLIYYSQIVNDFQKGDIAEGYSVSREKKESFPLTVTSAQKNPTAFYLCASSTLGGVMVQYFGAGTRLSVL.

The chain links TRBV27 to TRBJ2-5; D is unclear. The CDR3 spans 11 residues. V gave up 6 bases and J gave up 1 base, with 3 bases separating them. Germline loops: CDR1 MNHEY, CDR2 SMNVEV (reference sequence). The CDR3 bases are TGTGCCAGCAGACTCCAAGAGACCCAGTACTTC. Translation: CASRLQETQYF.

V usage is TRBV7-8 and J usage is TRBJ2-5; 9 bases map to TRBD1. V lost 5 bases to trimming and J lost 4 bases; unmatched junction nucleotides: 8. The CDR3 consists of 15 residues. Looked up from germline, CDR1 is SGHVS and CDR2 is FQNEAQ. The CDR3 DNA follows: TGTGCCAGCAGCCTCACCCCGGGACAGGGAGAGACCCAGTACTTC. This sequence encodes CASSLTPGQGETQYF.

The chain recombines TRBV5-4 with TRBJ2-7, with 13 bases aligning to TRBD2. The germline V gene encodes CDR1 SGHNT and CDR2 YYREEE (reference sequence). The CDR3 has 16 amino acids. The V and J ends lost 4 bases and 2 bases, in that order; junction bases with no gene match: 6. CDR3 bases: TGTGCCAGCAGCCCGGGACTAGCGGGACCAGCCTACGAGCAGTACTTC. Translated: CASSPGLAGPAYEQYF.

The chain has TRBV4-2 and TRBJ1-5, with D unclear. The CDR3 spans 16 residues. V lost 0 bases and J lost 0, with 9 bases in between. The V gene's germline CDR1 is LGHNA and CDR2 YNFKEQ. CDR3 amino acids: CASSQEAGISNQPQHF. The CDR3 nucleotides read TGTGCCAGCAGCCAAGAAGCCGGGATTAGCAATCAGCCCCAGCATTTT.

Here the CDR3 reads CASSQASGKQFF. The CDR3, as DNA: TGTGCCAGCAGCCAAGCCTCGGGGAAGCAGTTCTTC. The chain has TRBV3-1 (or the pseudogene TRBV3-2) and TRBJ2-1; D is perhaps TRBD2 (5 bases). V was clipped by 1 base and J by 11 bases, with 9 bases between them. This CDR3 is built from 12 residues. Per the germline V gene, CDR1 is LGHDT and CDR2 is YNNKEL (reference sequence).

V and J are TRBV7-9 and TRBJ1-1; D is perhaps TRBD1 (5 bases). This CDR3 spans 15 amino acids. Trimming stripped 1 base from V and 1 base from J, with 10 bases between. Germline CDR1 reads SEHNR; CDR2 reads FQNEAQ (reference sequence). The CDR3 region has the DNA TGTGCCAGCAGCTTAGAGGCAGGGCCGAACACTGAAGCTTTCTTT. Encoded protein: CASSLEAGPNTEAFF.

V usage is TRBV27 and J usage is TRBJ1-1; tentative D call: TRBD1 (5 bases). The CDR3 loop spans 13 amino acids. The germline V gene encodes CDR1 MNHEY and CDR2 SMNVEV (reference sequence). Trimming removed 2 bases from V and 4 bases from J, with 8 bases in between. The CDR3 protein is CASSLQGRTEAFF. CDR3 nucleotide sequence: TGTGCCAGCAGTTTACAGGGCCGCACTGAAGCTTTCTTT.

The chain uses TRBV7-6 and TRBJ2-7, with 11 bases lining up with TRBD2. Germline loops: CDR1 SGHVS, CDR2 FNYEAQ. V lost 5 bases to trimming and J lost 7 bases; unmatched junction nucleotides: 7. The CDR3 is 14 residues long. CDR3 DNA sequence: TGTGCCAGCAGCGAACTAGCGGGAGTTAGTGAGCAGTACTTC. It yields the protein CASSELAGVSEQYF.

The chain employs TRBV28 and TRBJ1-3, with D possibly matching TRBD1 (5 bases). CDR1 is MDHEN, CDR2 SYDVKM, per germline. CDR3 length equals 17 residues. Trimming stripped 6 bases from V and 0 bases from J, with 18 bases between. The chain's CDR3 is CASRTQSGFGSGNTIYF. CDR3 DNA sequence: TGTGCCAGCAGAACCCAATCAGGGTTCGGCTCTGGAAACACCATATATTTT.

The chain has TRBV6-2 or TRBV6-3 and TRBJ2-7; 7 positions match TRBD1. V trimming: 10 bases; J trimming: 2 bases; junction bases outside the gene matches: 14. Germline V gene data show CDR1 as MNHEY and CDR2 as SVGEGT. The CDR3 has 15 amino acids. Here the CDR3 reads CATTPWTGRTYEQYF. Written as DNA, the CDR3 is TGTGCCACCACCCCCTGGACAGGCCGCACCTACGAGCAGTACTTC.

The chain recombines TRBV5-5 with TRBJ2-5, with 9 bases identical to TRBD2. After removal of 4 bases from V and 5 bases from J, the junction contained 15 bases not matched to a gene. CDR1 and CDR2 (germline): SGHKS, YYEKEE (reference sequence). This CDR3 is built from 17 residues. The CDR3 nucleotides read TGTGCCAGCAGCCCCGGTAGGGCCGGGACTAGCTGGGAGACCCAGTACTTC. The encoded protein is CASSPGRAGTSWETQYF.

The chain has TRBV6-5 and TRBJ2-7; 8 nucleotides agree with TRBD2. The V segment lost 0 bases and the J segment 2 bases; nucleotides outside the gene matches: 3. Germline V gene lookup returns CDR1 MNHEY and CDR2 SVGAGI. The CDR3 extends over 15 amino acids. Here the CDR3 reads CASSYSLAGPYEQYF. In DNA form, the CDR3 reads TGTGCCAGCAGTTACTCCCTAGCGGGCCCCTACGAGCAGTACTTC.

This chain uses TRBV3-1 (or the pseudogene TRBV3-2) with TRBJ1-1; D is possibly TRBD1 (5 bases). V lost 3 bases and J lost 4, with 12 bases in between. The CDR3 contains 14 residues. The germline V gene has CDR1 LGHDT and CDR2 YNNKEL (reference sequence). The CDR3 DNA sequence: TGTGCCAGCAGCCAGGGGCGACACGGCACTGAAGCTTTCTTT. It specifies CASSQGRHGTEAFF.

The chain recombines TRBV15 with TRBJ1-6; D remains ambiguous. The germline V gene encodes CDR1 LNHNV and CDR2 YYDKDF (reference sequence). The CDR3 length is 12 residues. The V gene lost 1 base and the J gene lost 7 bases, with 2 bases spanning the gap. The CDR3 nucleotides are TGTGCCACCAGCAGAGTAAATTCACCCCTCCACTTT. This sequence encodes CATSRVNSPLHF. The full variable domain, with the rest looked up from reference TRBV15 and TRBJ1-6, is DAMVIQNPRYQVTQFGKPVTLSCSQTLNHNVMYWYQQKSSQAPKLLFHYYDKDFNNEADTPDNFQSRRPNTSFCFLDIRSPGLGDTAMYLCATSRVNSPLHFGNGTRLTVT.

The chain uses TRBV7-8 and TRBJ2-7; 10 nucleotides agree with TRBD2. The CDR3 runs 16 residues. CDR1 is SGHVS, CDR2 FQNEAQ, per germline. J was trimmed by 3 bases and V by 5 bases; bases with no gene match: 10. The CDR3 DNA reads TGTGCCAGCAGCCTGCGGGGAGCGGGAGGGCTCTACGAGCAGTACTTC. Amino acids: CASSLRGAGGLYEQYF.

The rearrangement links TRBV10-2 to TRBJ2-7; 10 bases fit TRBD2. V was clipped by 2 bases and J by 5 bases; unmatched bases: 9. CDR3 size: 16 residues. CDR1 and CDR2 from the germline V gene are WSHSY and SAAADI. The CDR3 loop is CASSEPGSSGRHEQYF. DNA of the CDR3: TGCGCCAGCAGTGAGCCTGGGTCTAGCGGGAGACACGAGCAGTACTTC.

This clone was detected once. The chain carries TRBV4-2 and TRBJ2-3, with a weak D call TRBD2 (6 bases). Per the germline V gene, CDR1 is LGHNA and CDR2 is YNFKEQ. The CDR3 length is 15 residues. V shed 2 bases and J shed 0 bases, with 9 bases lying between them. As DNA, the CDR3 is TGTGCCAGCAGCCAACCCGGGACTAGCACAGATACGCAGTATTTT. It yields the protein CASSQPGTSTDTQYF.